This is a list of T cell receptor beta chains from one sample in a study of monozygotic twins with cystic fibrosis. Libraries were prepared by immunoSEQ multiplex PCR; TCRdb keeps only in-frame clonotypes and omits some of them. This sample yields about 15,000 clones, of which roughly 98% are seen a single time; 0.41% belongs to the top ten. Sequencing was performed on blood. The receptors originated from a girl between 2 and 10 years old with cystic fibrosis. Each CDR3 is given with its conserved first and last residue. Each record gives: D gene, clone size, J gene, V gene, CDR3 protein, CDR3 DNA. D genes are given only for firm matches. The size entry is marked missing in some rows and otherwise reads once, few, many or a size class.

D gene: .
clone size: .
J gene: TRBJ2-2
V gene: TRBV5-4
CDR3 protein: CASSNTGELFF
CDR3 DNA: TGTGCCAGCAGCAACACCGGGGAGCTGTTTTTT

D gene: TRBD2
clone size: .
J gene: TRBJ2-3
V gene: TRBV4-1
CDR3 protein: CASSLSGLAGGTDTQYF
CDR3 DNA: TGCGCCAGCAGCTTATCGGGACTAGCGGGAGGGACAGATACGCAGTATTTT

D gene: TRBD2
clone size: .
J gene: TRBJ2-3
V gene: TRBV4-3
CDR3 protein: CASSQELAGMPDTQYF
CDR3 DNA: TGCGCCAGCAGCCAAGAACTAGCGGGAATGCCAGATACGCAGTATTTT

D gene: TRBD1
clone size: .
J gene: TRBJ1-1
V gene: TRBV7-9
CDR3 protein: CASSFTGTVEAFF
CDR3 DNA: TGTGCCAGCAGCTTTACCGGGACAGTTGAAGCTTTCTTT

D gene: TRBD2
clone size: .
J gene: TRBJ2-1
V gene: TRBV27
CDR3 protein: CASSLSLAGGYYNEQFF
CDR3 DNA: TGTGCCAGCAGTTTATCACTAGCGGGAGGATATTACAATGAGCAGTTCTTC

D gene: TRBD1
clone size: .
J gene: TRBJ1-2
V gene: TRBV5-1
CDR3 protein: CASSLAGQGNGYTF
CDR3 DNA: TGCGCCAGCAGCTTGGCAGGACAGGGGAATGGCTACACCTTC

D gene: .
clone size: .
J gene: TRBJ2-5
V gene: TRBV9
CDR3 protein: CASSSHGARSETQYF
CDR3 DNA: TGTGCCAGCAGCTCTCACGGCGCGCGAAGTGAGACCCAGTACTTC

D gene: .
clone size: few
J gene: TRBJ1-2
V gene: TRBV2
CDR3 protein: CAYRRSRVRAYGYTF
CDR3 DNA: TGTGCCTACCGTCGCAGCAGGGTAAGAGCGTATGGCTACACCTTC

D gene: .
clone size: .
J gene: TRBJ1-2
V gene: TRBV2
CDR3 protein: CASSGIGVPHGYTF
CDR3 DNA: TGTGCCAGCTCCGGTATCGGGGTTCCACATGGCTACACCTTC

D gene: .
clone size: once
J gene: TRBJ1-2
V gene: TRBV4-3
CDR3 protein: CASSQVKSGFSTF
CDR3 DNA: TGCGCCAGCAGCCAAGTTAAATCAGGGTTTTCCACCTTC